The rows below give T cell receptor beta chains drawn from one sample of a study of T cell changes during pregnancy in multiple sclerosis. Clones were sequenced by immunoSEQ multiplex PCR, and TCRdb holds only the in-frame ones, with some missing. Of about 75,000 clones in the sample, approximately 95% were seen once. Sequenced here: CD4+ T cells from peripheral blood mononuclear cells, sampled after pregnancy. The receptors were sampled from a female donor with multiple sclerosis, enrolled in a pregnancy study. Both conserved end residues are part of each CDR3. The D gene is left open where the match is weak. Not all rows give a size; the values are once, few, many and, for expanded clones, a class.

>TRBD2|TRBV5-1|-
CASSLLTSGGQETQYF
>-|TRBV19|-
CASSPREWGNEKLFF
>-|TRBV5-8|-
CASSLGGGSNYGYTF
>-|TRBV7-2|few
CASSPGLSGNTIYF
>TRBD1|TRBV7-7|-
CASSLTGGTGRNEQFF
>TRBD2|TRBV18|-
CASSPGSGARYEQYF
>-|TRBV19|-
CASSTPGEGSYNEQFF
>-|TRBV5-4|-
CASSLAGASSYEQYF
>-|TRBV7-9|once
CASSLLHVQGSLYF
>TRBD1|TRBV6-6|few
CASSQSGTGPYEQYF
>TRBD2|TRBV27|-
CASSPAPGLESLGTYEQYF
>TRBD2|TRBV15|-
CATAIQTSGYEQYF
>-|TRBV10-3|-
CATQPQAVDNEQFF
>TRBD1|TRBV2|-
CASTYDLTGYNEQFF
>TRBD1|TRBV15|-
CATSRKTGSYEQYF
>TRBD2|TRBV15|once
CATSRDLGTNYNEQFF
>TRBD1|TRBV6-6|-
CASSKMLTGGIQPQHF
>-|TRBV7-2|-
CASSSPTTRREQYF
>-|TRBV5-4|-
CASSLVGGSGANVLTF
>TRBD1|TRBV19|-
CASSAPTGLPNTGELFF
>TRBD2|TRBV4-2|-
CASSQELAGVYEQYF
>TRBD2|TRBV7-2|-
CASSLASGLADEQYF
>TRBD1|TRBV19|once
CASSIGGGAYEQYF
>TRBD2|TRBV5-4|-
CASSQRRGGTSGKGEQFF
>-|TRBV19|-
CASSIPQGYYGYTF
>TRBD2|TRBV4-2|-
CASSQDGPGGLAGYNEQFF
>-|TRBV6-5|-
CASSPTWGGESPLHF
>-|TRBV19|-
CASSVVGISYNEQFF
>-|TRBV7-9|-
CASSSKETQYF
>TRBD1|TRBV29-1|-
CSVAGGGETQYF
>-|TRBV5-6|-
CASSLEGAGQPQHF
>-|TRBV28|few
CASTANEKLFF
>TRBD2|TRBV5-1|-
CASSLAAGGINEQFF
>TRBD1|TRBV6-5|-
CASTDRGREAFF
>-|TRBV6-1|-
CASSEALSGLETQYF
>TRBD1|TRBV4-3|-
CASSPKTGTGGRGIQYF
>TRBD2|TRBV7-9|-
CASSPDRGGRTGELFF
>TRBD2|TRBV5-1|-
CASFKRDRESNEQFF
>TRBD1|TRBV28|once
CASSWDRGTGNTIYF
>-|TRBV7-9|once
CASSSPRQLLFF
>-|TRBV28|-
CASTIHSHNYGYTF
>TRBD2|TRBV7-6|-
CASSLGVVGSGRENPLLEQYF
>-|TRBV5-1|-
CASSGGRGQYF
>TRBD1|TRBV7-7|-
CASSTGQGYEQYF
>-|TRBV7-9|-
CASSNSPHVYF
>-|TRBV4-2|few
CASSQVAMNTEAFF
>TRBD2|TRBV10-1|-
CAGARVVLAGGPSSYNEQFF
>-|TRBV7-9|-
CASSSSKWVPNTGELFF
>TRBD1|TRBV6-1|-
CASSERDRIAKNIQYF
>TRBD2|TRBV5-6|-
CASSLGLAGGPGEQFF